Sequencing of this TCR beta chain was carried out in a study of blood T cell repertoires in COVID-19. Many counts were recorded for this clone. Germline V gives CDR1 GTSNPN, CDR2 SVGIG (reference sequence). The V gene end was trimmed by 2 bases and the J gene end by 6 bases; junction bases not matched to a gene: 10. CDR3 length: 14 amino acids. Clones were sequenced by immunoSEQ multiplex PCR, and TCRdb holds only the in-frame ones, with some missing. The repertoire holds a few hundred thousand clones, more than 70% seen once, with 1% to 1.5% in the top ten. Those who participated ranged in age from about 18 to 89 years and resided in 20 to 30 US areas. Recovered participants had two consecutive negative NP/OP PCR tests, healthcare professional clearance, or symptom resolution.

Sequences were obtained from PBMCs or T cells enriched from blood (not recorded which). This clonotype was obtained from a young man who had recovered from COVID-19. This chain joins TRBV30 and TRBJ2-7; TRBD1 aligns across 7 bases. CDR3 in amino acids: CAWSLPWGQLEQYF. The CDR3 DNA follows: TGTGCCTGGAGTTTACCATGGGGACAGCTCGAGCAGTACTTC.